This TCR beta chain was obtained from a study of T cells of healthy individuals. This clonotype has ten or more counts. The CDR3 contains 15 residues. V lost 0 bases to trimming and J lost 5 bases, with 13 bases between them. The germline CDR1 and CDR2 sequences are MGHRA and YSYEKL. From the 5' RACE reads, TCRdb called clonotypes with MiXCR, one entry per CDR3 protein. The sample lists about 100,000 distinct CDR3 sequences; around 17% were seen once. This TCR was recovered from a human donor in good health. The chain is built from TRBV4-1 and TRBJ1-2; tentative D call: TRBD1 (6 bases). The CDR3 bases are TGCGCCAGCAGCCAAGATTTCAGGGGCGGGTATGGCTACACCTTC. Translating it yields CASSQDFRGGYGYTF.